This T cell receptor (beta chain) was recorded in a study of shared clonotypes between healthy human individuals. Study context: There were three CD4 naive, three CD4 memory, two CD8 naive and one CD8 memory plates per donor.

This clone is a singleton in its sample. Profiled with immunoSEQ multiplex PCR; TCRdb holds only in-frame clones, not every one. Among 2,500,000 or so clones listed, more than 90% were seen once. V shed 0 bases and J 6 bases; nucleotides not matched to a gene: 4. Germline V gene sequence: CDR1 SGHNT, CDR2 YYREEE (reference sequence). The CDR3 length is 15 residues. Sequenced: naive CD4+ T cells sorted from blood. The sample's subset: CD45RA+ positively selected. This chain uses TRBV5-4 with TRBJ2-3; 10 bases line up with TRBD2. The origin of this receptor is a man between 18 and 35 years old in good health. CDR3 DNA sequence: TGTGCCAGCAGCTTGGGTAGCGGGAGGAAGGATACGCAGTATTTT. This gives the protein CASSLGSGRKDTQYF.